This T cell receptor beta chain was sequenced in a study of CD8 T cells in ankylosing spondylitis. Libraries of TCR beta came from quantitative 5'-RACE with molecular barcodes. MiXCR, applied by TCRdb to the 5' RACE reads, yields one record per CDR3 protein. The top ten hold 9.5% to 12% of the sample, which has approximately 190,000 distinct CDR3 sequences, 10% to 15% seen once. This clonotype was seen repeatedly, ten times or more. Its antigen is currently unknown. General study findings and limits: CD8+ disease-linked clones were present at relatively low frequencies in blood. Reports say disease-linked clones showed up significantly more in matched ankylosing spondylitis synovial fluid. Reports of some motif variants in reactive arthritis synovial fluid and blood predate this one.

Trimming took 6 bases from V and 1 from J, leaving 12 bases between them. CDR3 size: 14 residues. CDR1 and CDR2 from the germline V gene are MNHEY and SMNVEV (reference sequence). The chain recombines TRBV27 with TRBJ1-2; TRBD1 might be the D (5 bases). The sample was blood, either unsorted or a sorted T cell fraction (not recorded which). The sequence came from a female donor with ankylosing spondylitis or in good health (not recorded which). DNA for the CDR3: TGTGCCAGCAGGCCCCCAGGGAGTAACTATGGCTACACCTTC. It yields the protein CASRPPGSNYGYTF.